The sequence of this TCR beta chain was determined in a study of vaccination effects on CD4 cells after COVID-19. This CDR3 region has 13 residues. V was clipped by 4 bases and J by 3 bases, with 13 bases between them. Germline CDR1 and CDR2: GTSNPN and SVGIG (reference sequence). Before sequencing, viral peptide pools were used by the ViraFEST assay to expand antigen-specific CD4+ T cells. The culture ran for approximately 9 days before CD4+ T cells were isolated. None of these healthy vaccinees had been infected with SARS-CoV-2 before vaccination. Only in-frame clones appear in the TCRdb table, and some are missing; sequencing was by immunoSEQ multiplex PCR. The data show 20,000 to 25,000 clones, 68% seen once. Note on this clone: The antigen remains undetermined.

The sequencing here drew on CD4+ T cells from PBMCs cultured with HCoV-NL63 spike peptides, taken before COVID-19 vaccination. The source is a human donor who received a COVID-19 vaccine. The genes are TRBV30 and TRBJ2-7; a weak D match, TRBD1 (7 bases). CDR3: CAWTGGIGYEQYF. DNA of the CDR3: TGTGCCTGGACAGGGGGGATTGGCTACGAGCAGTACTTC. The full variable domain, with the rest looked up from reference TRBV30 and TRBJ2-7, is SQTIHQWPATLVQPVGSPLSLECTVEGTSNPNLYWYRQAAGRGLQLLFYSVGIGQISSEVPQNLSASRPQDRQFILSSKKLLLSDSGFYLCAWTGGIGYEQYFGPGTRLTVT.